These 6 T cell receptor beta chains came from one sample sequenced in a study of shared clonotypes between healthy human individuals. Here immunoSEQ multiplex PCR was the method, and the copy in TCRdb shows in-frame clones only, minus some. The data contain about 1.1 million clones, 77% of them singletons. The sample consisted of memory CD4+ T cells from PBMCs. Specified subset: CD45RA-negative fraction. The receptors were sampled from a man younger than 30 in good health. Some clones in this sample may be carry-over from other donors' samples.

J is TRBJ1-2 and V is TRBV7-9; maybe TRBD1 (6 bases). CDR3 length equals 15 residues. V was pared by 0 bases and J by 4 bases, with 12 bases between. Per germline, CDR1 SEHNR and CDR2 FQNEAQ (reference sequence). CDR3: CASSLAQGGGYGYTF. The CDR3 DNA sequence: TGTGCCAGCAGCTTAGCACAGGGAGGGGGCTATGGCTACACCTTC.

The J gene is TRBJ2-2, the V gene TRBV9; D might be TRBD1 (5 bases). CDR1 and CDR2 (germline): SGDLS, YYNGEE. The CDR3 runs 20 residues. V was shortened by 0 bases and J by 0 bases, with 21 bases between the two germline ends. The CDR3 here is CASSVAIPDRDYPNTGELFF. The CDR3 bases are TGTGCCAGCAGCGTAGCCATCCCCGACAGAGATTACCCGAACACCGGGGAGCTGTTTTTT.

The genes are TRBV28 and TRBJ2-3; 11 nucleotides line up with TRBD2. In germline, CDR1 is MDHEN, CDR2 SYDVKM. V lost 4 bases, J lost 6 bases, and 12 bases stayed unmatched. The CDR3 covers 17 residues. The CDR3 protein is CASSSPRLAGFLDTQYF. CDR3 DNA: TGTGCCAGCAGTTCCCCGCGACTAGCGGGATTTTTGGATACGCAGTATTTT.

V and J are TRBV7-3 and TRBJ2-2, with D possibly called TRBD1 or TRBD2 (5 bases each). The CDR3 contains 14 residues. Germline CDR1 SGHTA, CDR2 FQGTGA. The germline V and J ends were trimmed by 2 bases and 6 bases, with 10 bases remaining between them. The CDR3 DNA follows: TGTGCCAGCAGCTTATTGGGGGTACCCGGGGAGCTGTTTTTT. It is translated as CASSLLGVPGELFF.

A single count supports this clone. V is TRBV6-5 and J is TRBJ2-7; the match to TRBD2 covers 10 bases. Germline values: CDR1 MNHEY, CDR2 SVGAGI. The CDR3 totals 14 residues. V lost 3 bases to trimming and J lost 6 bases; unmatched junction nucleotides: 5. The CDR3 nucleotides are TGTGCCAGCAGTTATCTAGCGGGAGCCGGCGAGCAGTACTTC. It translates to CASSYLAGAGEQYF.

Of note for this clone: At one boundary the junction diverges from the germline segment, which might be a read error. This sequence joins TRBV2 and TRBJ1-1, with TRBD1 matching 7 bases. Looked up from germline, CDR1 is SNHLY and CDR2 is FYNNEI. CDR3 length: 12 residues. The CDR3 reads CASTEWDSEAFF. The CDR3 coding sequence is TGTGCCAGCACTGAATGGGACAGTGAAGCTTTCTTT.